The subject of this entry is one TCR beta chain. Its matching antigen is unknown. The TCR beta CDR3 regions underwent amplification using RNA transcripts as the source. Primed by the HTBI set, a first-round RT-PCR was run on the TCR CDR3. TCRdb recomputed calls from the multiplex PCR reads with MiXCR, one row per CDR3 protein. Counted here are some 460,000 distinct CDR3 sequences, less than 20% occurring once; the ten biggest clones make up over 12%. The source of the sample is a study of T cells in Graves' hyperthyroidism and ophthalmopathy. Study conclusions and caveats: Ophthalmopathy was model-predicted a median about 6.9 months pre-onset.

The CDR3 extends over 16 amino acids. Unmatched junction bases numbered 11, after V lost 4 bases and J lost 5 bases. Participants, patients aged 18 to 65, had newly diagnosed hyperthyroidism with a duration under 2 months. Each diagnosis drew on symptoms, thyroxine, TRAb, thyroid ultrasound and orbital computed tomography findings. Fresh peripheral blood, approximately 10 ml, yielded the PBMCs. This TCR came from a woman between 18 and 30 years old with Graves' hyperthyroidism. V gene TRBV12-3 or TRBV12-4 combines with J gene TRBJ1-1; 9 bases map to TRBD1. Source material: blood. CDR3 sequence reads: CASSYGTGRSGTEAFF. The CDR3 DNA follows: TGTGCCAGCAGTTATGGGACAGGGAGGTCGGGAACTGAAGCTTTCTTT.